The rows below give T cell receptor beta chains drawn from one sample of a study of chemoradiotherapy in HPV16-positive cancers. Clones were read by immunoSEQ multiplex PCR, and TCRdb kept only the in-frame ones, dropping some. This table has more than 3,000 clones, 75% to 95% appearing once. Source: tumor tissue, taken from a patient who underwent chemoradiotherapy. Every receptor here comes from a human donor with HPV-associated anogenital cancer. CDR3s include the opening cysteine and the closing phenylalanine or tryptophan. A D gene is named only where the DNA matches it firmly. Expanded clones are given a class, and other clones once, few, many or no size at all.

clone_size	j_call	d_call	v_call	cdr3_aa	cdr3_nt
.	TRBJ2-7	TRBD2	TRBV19	CASRAGHTYEQYF	TGTGCCAGCCGAGCGGGGCATACCTACGAGCAGTACTTC
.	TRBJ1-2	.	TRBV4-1	CASSQGVGVNFNYGYTF	TGCGCCAGCAGCCAAGGGGTAGGGGTCAATTTTAACTATGGCTACACCTTC
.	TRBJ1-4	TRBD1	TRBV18	CASSPVRDRGYEKLFF	TGTGCCAGCTCACCCGTCCGGGACAGGGGGTATGAAAAACTGTTTTTT
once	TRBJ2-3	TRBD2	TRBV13	CASRRLAGGDTQYF	TGTGCCAGCAGGAGGCTAGCGGGGGGGGATACGCAGTATTTT
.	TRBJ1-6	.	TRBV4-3	CASSHSGTTNSPLHF	TGCGCCAGCAGCCACAGCGGGACCACCAATTCACCCCTCCACTTT
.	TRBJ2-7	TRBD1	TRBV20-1	CSGTGMNEQYF	TGCAGTGGGACAGGGATGAACGAGCAGTACTTC
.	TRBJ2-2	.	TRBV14	CASSQDRLGPGELFF	TGTGCCAGCAGCCAAGATCGTTTGGGACCCGGGGAGCTGTTTTTT
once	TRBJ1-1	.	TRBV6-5	CASSYSRGTEAFF	TGTGCCAGCAGTTACTCGAGGGGGACTGAAGCTTTCTTT
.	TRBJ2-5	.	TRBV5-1	CASSLDPETQYF	TGCGCCAGCAGCTTGGACCCAGAGACCCAGTACTTC
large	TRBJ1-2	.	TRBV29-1	CSVPRGVTNYGYTF	TGCAGCGTCCCCCGAGGGGTAACTAACTATGGCTACACCTTC
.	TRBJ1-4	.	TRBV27	CASPKGRDNEKLFF	TGTGCCAGCCCAAAGGGGCGCGATAATGAAAAACTGTTTTTT
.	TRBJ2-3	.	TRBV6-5	CASSYPAADTQYF	TGTGCCAGCAGTTACCCTGCAGCAGATACGCAGTATTTT
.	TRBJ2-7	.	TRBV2	CASSVGRSYEQYF	TGTGCCAGCAGTGTCGGGCGGTCCTACGAGCAGTACTTC
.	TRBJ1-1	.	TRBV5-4	CASSRGQTNTEAFF	TGTGCCAGCAGCCGGGGACAAACGAACACTGAAGCTTTCTTT
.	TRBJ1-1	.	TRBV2	CASSERGRDGEAFF	TGTGCCAGCAGCGAAAGAGGACGGGACGGTGAAGCTTTCTTT
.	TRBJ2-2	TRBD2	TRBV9	CASSVGTSGNTGELFF	TGTGCCAGCAGCGTTGGGACTAGCGGGAACACCGGGGAGCTGTTTTTT
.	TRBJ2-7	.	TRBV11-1	CASSLGQIYEQYF	TGTGCCAGCAGCTTAGGACAGATCTACGAGCAGTACTTC
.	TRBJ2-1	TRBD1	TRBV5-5	CASSRGQANEQFF	TGTGCCAGCAGCCGAGGACAGGCCAATGAGCAGTTCTTC
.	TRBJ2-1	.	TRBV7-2	CASSLYVLGEQFF	TGTGCCAGCAGCTTGTACGTTTTGGGTGAGCAGTTCTTC
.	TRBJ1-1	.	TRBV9	CASSAHEGTEAFF	TGTGCCAGCAGCGCACACGAGGGCACTGAAGCTTTCTTT
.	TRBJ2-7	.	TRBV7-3	CASSEVGGGEQYF	TGTGCCAGCAGCGAGGTGGGGGGTGGAGAGCAGTACTTC
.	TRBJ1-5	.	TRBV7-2	CASSQPNQPQHF	TGTGCCAGCAGCCAACCCAATCAGCCCCAGCATTTT
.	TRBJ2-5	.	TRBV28	CASRAGKETQYF	TGTGCCAGCAGGGCGGGGAAAGAGACCCAGTACTTC
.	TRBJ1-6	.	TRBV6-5	CASSYRGSPLHF	TGTGCCAGCAGTTATCGAGGATCACCCCTCCACTTT
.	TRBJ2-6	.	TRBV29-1	CSVDGGSSGANVLTF	TGCAGCGTTGATGGGGGAAGCTCTGGGGCCAACGTCCTGACTTTC
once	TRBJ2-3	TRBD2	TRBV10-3	CAISEPRGGTDTQYF	TGTGCCATCAGTGAGCCGCGGGGGGGCACAGATACGCAGTATTTT
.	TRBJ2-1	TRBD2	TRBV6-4	CASSGLAGANEQFF	TGTGCCAGCAGCGGACTAGCGGGGGCCAATGAGCAGTTCTTC
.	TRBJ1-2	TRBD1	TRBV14	CASSPRDRQNYGYTF	TGTGCCAGCAGCCCGAGGGACAGGCAGAACTATGGCTACACCTTC
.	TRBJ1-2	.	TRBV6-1	CASSLTGDGGYTF	TGTGCCAGCAGTTTGACGGGTGACGGTGGCTACACCTTC
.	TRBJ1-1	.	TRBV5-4	CASSPANRNTEAFF	TGTGCCAGCAGTCCCGCGAACAGGAACACTGAAGCTTTCTTT
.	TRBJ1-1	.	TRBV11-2	CASSLRRNTEAFF	TGTGCCAGCAGCTTGAGGAGAAACACTGAAGCTTTCTTT
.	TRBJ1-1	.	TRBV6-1	CASSARRQDTEAFF	TGTGCCAGCAGTGCGAGGAGACAGGACACTGAAGCTTTCTTT
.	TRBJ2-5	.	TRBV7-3	CASSSRNQETQYF	TGTGCCAGCAGCTCACGGAACCAAGAGACCCAGTACTTC
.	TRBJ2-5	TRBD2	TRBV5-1	CASRNQASGGAAETQYF	TGCGCCAGCAGAAACCAAGCAAGCGGGGGGGCAGCCGAGACCCAGTACTTC
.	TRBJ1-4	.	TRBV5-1	CASSPGSTNEKLFF	TGCGCCAGCAGCCCCGGATCAACTAATGAAAAACTGTTTTTT
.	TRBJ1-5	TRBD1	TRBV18	CASSQGARNQPQHF	TGTGCCAGCTCACAGGGGGCGCGTAATCAGCCCCAGCATTTT
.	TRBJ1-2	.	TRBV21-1	CASSLQLDYGYTF	TGTGCCAGCAGCCTACAGCTTGACTATGGCTACACCTTC
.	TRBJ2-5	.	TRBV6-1	CASREDRRETQYF	TGTGCCAGCAGAGAAGATCGAAGGGAGACCCAGTACTTC
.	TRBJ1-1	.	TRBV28	CAGGEGRAEAFF	TGTGCCGGAGGGGAGGGTAGGGCTGAAGCTTTCTTT
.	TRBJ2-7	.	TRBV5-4	CASRTRGGSYEQYF	TGTGCCAGCAGAACGAGGGGGGGATCCTACGAGCAGTACTTC
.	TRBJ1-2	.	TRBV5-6	CASSFPGDGYGYTF	TGTGCCAGCAGCTTTCCGGGGGACGGCTATGGCTACACCTTC
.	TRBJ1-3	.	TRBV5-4	CASSFPGSSGNTIYF	TGTGCCAGCAGCTTCCCGGGCAGCTCTGGAAACACCATATATTTT
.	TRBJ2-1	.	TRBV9	CASSVVSDEQFF	TGTGCCAGCAGCGTAGTTAGTGATGAGCAGTTCTTC
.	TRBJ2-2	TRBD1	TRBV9	CASSALTGPLGNTGELFF	TGTGCCAGCAGCGCTCTGACAGGGCCCTTAGGGAACACCGGGGAGCTGTTTTTT
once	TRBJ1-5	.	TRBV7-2	CASSSVAGRGQPQHF	TGTGCCAGCAGCTCCGTTGCGGGGAGAGGACAGCCCCAGCATTTT
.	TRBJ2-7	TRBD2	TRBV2	CASGGGRATEQYF	TGTGCCAGCGGGGGGGGTCGGGCCACCGAGCAGTACTTC
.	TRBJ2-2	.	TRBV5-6	CASSFPRNSNTGELFF	TGTGCCAGCAGCTTTCCCCGGAATTCGAACACCGGGGAGCTGTTTTTT
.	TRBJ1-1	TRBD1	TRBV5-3	CARSYRNGQGEERNTEAFF	TGTGCCAGAAGCTACCGCAACGGACAGGGGGAAGAAAGGAACACTGAAGCTTTCTTT
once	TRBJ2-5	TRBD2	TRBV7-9	CASSFGGGWETQYF	TGTGCCAGCAGCTTCGGCGGGGGTTGGGAGACCCAGTACTTC
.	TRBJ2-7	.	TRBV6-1	CASRPSATGYEQYF	TGTGCCAGCAGACCCTCGGCGACGGGCTACGAGCAGTACTTC
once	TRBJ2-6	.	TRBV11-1	CASSGRGSGANVLTF	TGTGCCAGTAGCGGTCGGGGCTCTGGGGCCAACGTCCTGACTTTC
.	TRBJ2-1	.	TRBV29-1	CSGSLGLEREQFF	TGCAGCGGGTCTCTAGGACTTGAACGTGAGCAGTTCTTC